This T cell receptor beta chain was recovered during a study of blood T cell repertoires in COVID-19. Study-wide context: From the United States, Italy and Spain came samples of acute and convalescent COVID-19. Nucleic acid was either cDNA or gDNA, and it came from T cells, B-cell-depleted T cells, or PBMCs.

Germline V gives CDR1 LNHDA, CDR2 SQIVND (reference sequence). Trimming left V 3 bases short and J 8 bases short, with 7 bases between. The CDR3 consists of 12 residues. As handled by the study authors: Counts of nucleated cells, estimated from reference gene primer amplification, were obtained. Sequenced by immunoSEQ multiplex PCR; TCRdb stores in-frame clones only, minus some. D and trimming come from the DNA, and the V and J calls and clone size come from that table. The sample records tens of thousands of clones, about 89% being singletons. Sequenced material: peripheral blood. The V call is TRBV19, the J call TRBJ1-4, with no clear D. The receptor's source is a man in his fifties or sixties with acute or convalescent COVID-19. The CDR3 is CASSIEQEKLFF. Written as DNA, the CDR3 is TGTGCCAGTAGTATCGAACAGGAAAAACTGTTTTTT.